Listed below are T cell receptor beta chains from one sample, sequenced in a study of blood T cell repertoires in COVID-19. Produced via immunoSEQ multiplex PCR; TCRdb's table is partial and in-frame only. Here the sample spans fewer than 250,000 clones, approximately 86% being singletons. Sequencing was done on a sample of peripheral blood. The receptors come from a human donor in a cohort sampled during active COVID-19. CDR3s include the opening cysteine and the closing phenylalanine or tryptophan. D genes are given only for firm matches. Only part of the rows carry a size: once, few, many, or a class if the clone is expanded.

len: 14
v_gene: TRBV5-1
d_gene: .
j_gene: TRBJ1-2
abundance: .
CDR3aa: CASSLDGQGYGYTF
CDR3nt: TGCGCCAGCAGCTTGGACGGTCAGGGTTATGGCTACACCTTC

len: 14
v_gene: TRBV7-3
d_gene: TRBD1
j_gene: TRBJ1-6
abundance: .
CDR3aa: CASSAGQVPPPLHF
CDR3nt: TGTGCCAGCAGCGCCGGACAGGTGCCCCCACCCCTCCACTTT

len: 16
v_gene: TRBV9
d_gene: .
j_gene: TRBJ2-5
abundance: .
CDR3aa: CASSVVMGAFGETQYF
CDR3nt: TGTGCCAGCAGCGTAGTTATGGGGGCATTTGGAGAGACCCAGTACTTC

len: 18
v_gene: TRBV19
d_gene: TRBD1
j_gene: TRBJ2-6
abundance: .
CDR3aa: CASSMTGRSYSGANVLTF
CDR3nt: TGTGCCAGTAGTATGACAGGGCGATCGTACTCTGGGGCCAACGTCCTGACTTTC

len: 16
v_gene: TRBV5-1
d_gene: TRBD1
j_gene: TRBJ2-4
abundance: .
CDR3aa: CASSTGTAIAKNIQYF
CDR3nt: TGCGCCAGCAGCACAGGGACAGCAATAGCCAAAAACATTCAGTACTTC

len: 14
v_gene: TRBV5-1
d_gene: .
j_gene: TRBJ1-4
abundance: .
CDR3aa: CASSLEGRGEKLFF
CDR3nt: TGCGCCAGCAGCTTGGAAGGGCGGGGTGAAAAACTGTTTTTT

len: 17
v_gene: TRBV5-4
d_gene: TRBD2
j_gene: TRBJ2-1
abundance: .
CDR3aa: CASSLAGLSGGLDPPFF
CDR3nt: TGTGCCAGCAGCTTGGCGGGACTTTCGGGGGGGCTGGACCCTCCGTTCTTC

len: 15
v_gene: TRBV29-1
d_gene: TRBD2
j_gene: TRBJ2-2
abundance: .
CDR3aa: CSVFAGGLGTGELFF
CDR3nt: TGCAGCGTTTTTGCGGGAGGGCTCGGGACCGGGGAGCTGTTTTTT

len: 15
v_gene: TRBV25-1
d_gene: TRBD2
j_gene: TRBJ2-3
abundance: .
CDR3aa: CASSEYSGKRDTQYF
CDR3nt: TGTGCCAGCAGTGAATATAGCGGGAAAAGGGATACGCAGTATTTT

len: 16
v_gene: TRBV6-1
d_gene: .
j_gene: TRBJ1-4
abundance: once
CDR3aa: CASSEYGNPTNEKLFF
CDR3nt: TGTGCCAGCAGTGAATACGGGAACCCAACTAATGAAAAACTGTTTTTT

len: 13
v_gene: TRBV6-5
d_gene: TRBD1
j_gene: TRBJ1-2
abundance: .
CDR3aa: CASSSDRGYGYTF
CDR3nt: TGTGCCAGCAGTTCCGACAGGGGCTATGGCTACACCTTC

len: 14
v_gene: TRBV29-1
d_gene: .
j_gene: TRBJ2-7
abundance: once
CDR3aa: CSVVRSGILYEQYF
CDR3nt: TGCAGCGTTGTAAGATCAGGGATCCTCTACGAGCAGTACTTC

len: 14
v_gene: TRBV27
d_gene: .
j_gene: TRBJ1-2
abundance: once
CDR3aa: CASSFREGGYGYTF
CDR3nt: TGTGCCAGCAGTTTTCGTGAGGGGGGGTATGGCTACACCTTC

len: 17
v_gene: TRBV28
d_gene: TRBD1
j_gene: TRBJ2-6
abundance: .
CDR3aa: CASSGGQGAGGANVLTF
CDR3nt: TGTGCCAGCAGTGGAGGACAGGGGGCAGGTGGGGCCAACGTCCTGACTTTC

len: 17
v_gene: TRBV19
d_gene: TRBD2
j_gene: TRBJ2-3
abundance: .
CDR3aa: CASSIVTGTSGSRTQYF
CDR3nt: TGTGCCAGTAGTATAGTCACCGGGACTAGCGGTTCCCGGACGCAGTATTTT

len: 12
v_gene: TRBV29-1
d_gene: .
j_gene: TRBJ2-3
abundance: .
CDR3aa: CSVETATDTQYF
CDR3nt: TGCAGCGTTGAGACAGCTACAGATACGCAGTATTTT

len: 11
v_gene: TRBV29-1
d_gene: .
j_gene: TRBJ2-7
abundance: .
CDR3aa: CSVVQGYEQYF
CDR3nt: TGCAGCGTTGTACAGGGCTACGAGCAGTACTTC

len: 13
v_gene: TRBV7-6
d_gene: .
j_gene: TRBJ2-7
abundance: .
CDR3aa: CASSLALQHGQYF
CDR3nt: TGTGCCAGCAGCTTAGCTTTACAGCATGGGCAGTACTTC

len: 17
v_gene: TRBV4-2
d_gene: .
j_gene: TRBJ2-2
abundance: few
CDR3aa: CASSLQGGGRNTGELFF
CDR3nt: TGTGCCAGCAGCCTTCAAGGAGGTGGGCGGAACACCGGGGAGCTGTTTTTT

len: 13
v_gene: TRBV27
d_gene: TRBD1
j_gene: TRBJ2-1
abundance: .
CDR3aa: CASSFQGTGVRFF
CDR3nt: TGTGCCAGCAGTTTCCAGGGGACAGGGGTACGGTTCTTC

len: 17
v_gene: TRBV18
d_gene: TRBD2
j_gene: TRBJ2-1
abundance: .
CDR3aa: CASSPLTSGRSYNEQFF
CDR3nt: TGTGCCAGCTCACCACTGACTAGCGGGAGGTCCTACAATGAGCAGTTCTTC

len: 14
v_gene: TRBV4-2
d_gene: .
j_gene: TRBJ2-1
abundance: .
CDR3aa: CASSQNREIPEQFF
CDR3nt: TGTGCCAGCAGCCAAAACCGGGAGATCCCTGAGCAGTTCTTC

len: 16
v_gene: TRBV9
d_gene: .
j_gene: TRBJ1-4
abundance: once
CDR3aa: CASSVAGGQDNEKLFF
CDR3nt: TGTGCCAGCAGCGTAGCCGGGGGGCAAGATAATGAAAAACTGTTTTTT

len: 16
v_gene: TRBV2
d_gene: TRBD2
j_gene: TRBJ2-3
abundance: .
CDR3aa: CASSEGLAGGTDTQYF
CDR3nt: TGTGCCAGCAGTGAAGGACTAGCGGGGGGCACAGATACGCAGTATTTT

len: 16
v_gene: TRBV6-5
d_gene: .
j_gene: TRBJ1-1
abundance: .
CDR3aa: CASSYKGLWRFTEAFF
CDR3nt: TGTGCCAGCAGTTACAAGGGTTTATGGAGGTTCACTGAAGCTTTCTTT

len: 14
v_gene: TRBV7-9
d_gene: TRBD1
j_gene: TRBJ1-4
abundance: .
CDR3aa: CASWSGFGQGKLFF
CDR3nt: TGTGCCAGCTGGTCCGGTTTTGGACAGGGTAAACTGTTTTTT

len: 12
v_gene: TRBV6-5
d_gene: .
j_gene: TRBJ1-5
abundance: .
CDR3aa: CASSHPLGPQHF
CDR3nt: TGTGCCAGCAGTCACCCCCTCGGGCCCCAGCATTTT

len: 13
v_gene: TRBV19
d_gene: TRBD1
j_gene: TRBJ1-5
abundance: .
CDR3aa: CASSMGQHQPQHF
CDR3nt: TGTGCCAGTAGTATGGGACAGCATCAGCCCCAGCATTTT

len: 15
v_gene: TRBV14
d_gene: .
j_gene: TRBJ1-3
abundance: .
CDR3aa: CASSQGLEGGNTIYF
CDR3nt: TGTGCCAGCAGCCAAGGACTGGAGGGTGGAAACACCATATATTTT

len: 16
v_gene: TRBV18
d_gene: .
j_gene: TRBJ1-2
abundance: .
CDR3aa: CASSPPMPGVGYGYTF
CDR3nt: TGTGCCAGCTCACCACCGATGCCCGGGGTGGGGTATGGCTACACCTTC

len: 15
v_gene: TRBV4-2
d_gene: TRBD1
j_gene: TRBJ2-7
abundance: medium-sized
CDR3aa: CASSHPGQGSDEQYF
CDR3nt: TGTGCCAGCAGCCACCCGGGACAGGGTTCGGACGAGCAGTACTTC

len: 15
v_gene: TRBV5-1
d_gene: TRBD2
j_gene: TRBJ2-2
abundance: few
CDR3aa: CASSLDGRDTGELFF
CDR3nt: TGCGCCAGCAGCTTGGACGGGAGGGACACCGGGGAGCTGTTTTTT

len: 17
v_gene: TRBV18
d_gene: .
j_gene: TRBJ2-7
abundance: .
CDR3aa: CASSPSAPRGGSYEQYF
CDR3nt: TGTGCCAGCTCACCGTCAGCGCCGAGGGGGGGATCCTACGAGCAGTACTTC

len: 12
v_gene: TRBV18
d_gene: .
j_gene: TRBJ2-3
abundance: .
CDR3aa: CASSPQSGLQYF
CDR3nt: TGTGCCAGCTCACCACAGTCCGGGTTGCAGTATTTT

len: 14
v_gene: TRBV18
d_gene: .
j_gene: TRBJ1-1
abundance: .
CDR3aa: CASSLGADNTEAFF
CDR3nt: TGTGCCAGCTCACTGGGGGCTGATAACACTGAAGCTTTCTTT

len: 15
v_gene: TRBV5-1
d_gene: .
j_gene: TRBJ2-1
abundance: .
CDR3aa: CASTADRDLYNEQFF
CDR3nt: TGCGCCAGCACCGCCGACAGAGATTTATACAATGAGCAGTTCTTC

len: 13
v_gene: TRBV19
d_gene: TRBD1
j_gene: TRBJ1-6
abundance: .
CDR3aa: CASSIGQGMALHF
CDR3nt: TGTGCCAGTAGTATCGGACAGGGTATGGCCCTCCACTTT

len: 14
v_gene: TRBV7-9
d_gene: TRBD1
j_gene: TRBJ1-2
abundance: .
CDR3aa: CASSSTGQGGGYTF
CDR3nt: TGTGCCAGCAGCTCCACGGGACAGGGTGGAGGCTACACCTTC

len: 13
v_gene: TRBV6-5
d_gene: .
j_gene: TRBJ1-6
abundance: few
CDR3aa: CASSLLQDSPLHF
CDR3nt: TGTGCCAGCAGCCTACTACAGGATTCACCCCTCCACTTT

len: 14
v_gene: TRBV5-5
d_gene: .
j_gene: TRBJ2-1
abundance: .
CDR3aa: CASSLVGLYNEQFF
CDR3nt: TGTGCCAGCAGCTTGGTAGGACTTTACAATGAGCAGTTCTTC

len: 13
v_gene: TRBV6-1
d_gene: .
j_gene: TRBJ2-7
abundance: .
CDR3aa: CASSEAGDYEQYF
CDR3nt: TGTGCCAGCAGTGAAGCCGGGGACTACGAGCAGTACTTC

len: 13
v_gene: TRBV29-1
d_gene: .
j_gene: TRBJ1-5
abundance: .
CDR3aa: CSVEQGRNQPQHF
CDR3nt: TGCAGCGTTGAACAGGGTCGCAATCAGCCCCAGCATTTT

len: 14
v_gene: TRBV5-4
d_gene: .
j_gene: TRBJ2-7
abundance: .
CDR3aa: CASSLNLGGVEQYF
CDR3nt: TGTGCCAGCAGCTTGAATCTCGGAGGCGTCGAGCAGTACTTC

len: 15
v_gene: TRBV11-1
d_gene: .
j_gene: TRBJ2-3
abundance: few
CDR3aa: CASSPEGRFADTQYF
CDR3nt: TGTGCCAGCAGCCCCGAGGGCAGGTTCGCTGATACGCAGTATTTT

len: 13
v_gene: TRBV30
d_gene: .
j_gene: TRBJ1-6
abundance: .
CDR3aa: CAWSRQDNSPLHF
CDR3nt: TGTGCCTGGAGCAGACAAGATAATTCACCCCTCCACTTT

len: 15
v_gene: TRBV10-1
d_gene: .
j_gene: TRBJ2-1
abundance: .
CDR3aa: CASSEYTLGRNEQFF
CDR3nt: TGCGCCAGCAGTGAGTACACCCTTGGGCGCAATGAGCAGTTCTTC

len: 15
v_gene: TRBV6-4
d_gene: .
j_gene: TRBJ1-5
abundance: .
CDR3aa: CASSPEEGFGQPQHF
CDR3nt: TGTGCCAGCAGTCCTGAGGAGGGGTTTGGTCAGCCCCAGCATTTT